Listed below are T cell receptor beta chains from one sample, sequenced in a study of blood T cell repertoires in COVID-19. Using immunoSEQ multiplex PCR, the repertoire was profiled, and TCRdb retains in-frame clones only, with some absent. The sample has approximately 130,000 clones, 84% seen once. The sample taken for sequencing was peripheral blood. These receptors originate from a human donor in a cohort sampled during active COVID-19. Each CDR3 is given with its conserved first and last residue. D genes are given only for firm matches. Clone size is shown for a subset of rows, as once, few, many or a class of expanded clone.

D	V	size	length	J	CDR3	DNA
NA	TRBV10-2	NA	14	TRBJ1-1	CASSDNSRNTEAFF	TGCGCCAGCAGTGATAACAGCAGGAACACTGAAGCTTTCTTT
NA	TRBV19	NA	14	TRBJ2-3	CASSPRTSTDTQYF	TGTGCCAGTAGCCCGCGGACTAGCACAGATACGCAGTATTTT
NA	TRBV29-1	NA	12	TRBJ2-5	CSAGRPQETQYF	TGCAGCGCGGGGAGGCCGCAAGAGACCCAGTACTTC
TRBD2	TRBV7-2	NA	17	TRBJ2-3	CASSRIAGGGGTDTQYF	TGTGCCAGCAGCCGTATAGCGGGGGGAGGGGGTACAGATACGCAGTATTTT
TRBD2	TRBV29-1	NA	16	TRBJ2-1	CSVNRRLASFDNEQFF	TGCAGCGTTAACCGCCGACTAGCGTCATTTGACAATGAGCAGTTCTTC
NA	TRBV4-1	NA	14	TRBJ2-7	CASSQGEDLWEQYF	TGCGCCAGCAGCCAAGGGGAGGACCTCTGGGAGCAGTACTTC
NA	TRBV3-1/TRBV3-2	NA	15	TRBJ2-7	CASSQGQRSSYEQYF	TGTGCCAGCAGCCAAGGACAGAGAAGCTCCTACGAGCAGTACTTC
NA	TRBV12-3/TRBV12-4	NA	13	TRBJ2-3	CASSPQGTDTQYF	TGTGCCAGCAGTCCACAGGGTACAGATACGCAGTATTTT
NA	TRBV21-1	NA	17	TRBJ1-6	CASSNNPVRGYGSPLHF	TGTGCCAGCAGCAATAACCCCGTCCGGGGGTATGGGTCACCCCTCCACTTT
NA	TRBV3-1/TRBV3-2	NA	15	TRBJ2-7	CASSQFQGSTYEQYF	TGTGCCAGCAGCCAATTCCAGGGATCTACCTACGAGCAGTACTTC
NA	TRBV9	NA	16	TRBJ2-7	CASSVAARAQVGRQYF	TGTGCCAGCAGCGTAGCTGCGAGAGCACAGGTGGGGCGGCAGTACTTC
NA	TRBV5-1	NA	16	TRBJ1-2	CASSLAVAGPQYGYTF	TGCGCCAGCAGCTTGGCCGTGGCAGGGCCCCAGTATGGCTACACCTTC
NA	TRBV12-3/TRBV12-4	NA	12	TRBJ1-2	CASSLVGGGYTF	TGTGCCAGCAGTTTAGTTGGAGGAGGCTACACCTTC
TRBD1	TRBV5-1	NA	15	TRBJ2-6	CASSPGGSGANVLTF	TGCGCCAGCAGCCCAGGGGGATCTGGGGCCAACGTCCTGACTTTC
NA	TRBV7-8	once	16	TRBJ1-5	CASSPGGATINQPQHF	TGTGCCAGCAGCCCGGGGGGGGCGACCATTAATCAGCCCCAGCATTTT
TRBD1	TRBV7-8	NA	17	TRBJ1-2	CASSTTKTGRNLYGYTF	TGTGCCAGCAGCACTACGAAGACAGGGAGGAACCTCTATGGCTACACCTTC
TRBD2	TRBV5-4	NA	14	TRBJ2-5	CASSPGLAEETQYF	TGTGCCAGCAGCCCGGGACTAGCGGAAGAGACCCAGTACTTC
TRBD2	TRBV3-1/TRBV3-2	NA	18	TRBJ2-6	CASSRRLAGGPGANVLTF	TGTGCCAGCAGCCGACGACTAGCGGGGGGGCCTGGGGCCAACGTCCTGACTTTC
TRBD2	TRBV7-9	NA	15	TRBJ2-5	CASSLASGGAETQYF	TGTGCCAGCAGCTTAGCCAGCGGGGGTGCAGAGACCCAGTACTTC
TRBD1	TRBV18	NA	15	TRBJ2-1	CASSPQTGYDNEQFF	TGTGCCAGCTCACCGCAGACAGGGTACGACAATGAGCAGTTCTTC
NA	TRBV7-9	NA	13	TRBJ2-1	CASSLALIYEQFF	TGTGCCAGCAGCTTAGCGTTAATTTATGAGCAGTTCTTC
NA	TRBV19	many	12	TRBJ2-7	CASSSRLNEQYF	TGTGCCAGTAGTTCAAGACTAAACGAGCAGTACTTC
TRBD2	TRBV2	NA	20	TRBJ2-1	CASSGRLAGALQSSYNEQFF	TGTGCCAGCAGTGGAAGACTAGCGGGGGCCCTACAGAGCTCCTACAATGAGCAGTTCTTC
TRBD1	TRBV12-3/TRBV12-4	NA	13	TRBJ2-1	CASNGQGYNEQFF	TGTGCCAGCAACGGACAGGGCTACAATGAGCAGTTCTTC
NA	TRBV29-1	once	14	TRBJ2-1	CSVEDRGGPDEQFF	TGCAGCGTTGAAGATCGGGGTGGGCCGGATGAGCAGTTCTTC
NA	TRBV18	once	14	TRBJ1-1	CASSPDRLNTEAFF	TGTGCCAGCTCACCGGACAGATTGAACACTGAAGCTTTCTTT